A selection of T cell receptor beta chains follows, all from one sample in a study of blood T cell repertoires in COVID-19. Data came from immunoSEQ multiplex PCR; TCRdb stores just in-frame clones and leaves some out. Of about 220,000 clones listed, 75% to 90% are singletons. Sequenced: peripheral blood. These receptors were obtained from a human donor in a cohort sampled during active COVID-19. The CDR3 runs from the conserved cysteine through the conserved F or W. D genes are given only for firm matches. Rows may omit the clone size; those that give it use once, few, many or a size class.

D gene | clone size | J gene | V gene | CDR3 DNA | CDR3 protein
- | - | TRBJ1-1 | TRBV18 | TGTGCCAGCTCACCACGGGGGGGACCGGGACCGAACACTGAAGCTTTCTTT | CASSPRGGPGPNTEAFF
TRBD1 | - | TRBJ1-6 | TRBV7-2 | TGTGCCAGCAGCCCTCGGACAGGGGGTAATTCACCCCTCCACTTT | CASSPRTGGNSPLHF
- | - | TRBJ2-1 | TRBV7-2 | TGTGCCAGCAGCTTAGCCGGGAACTCCTACAATGAGCAGTTCTTC | CASSLAGNSYNEQFF
- | - | TRBJ2-1 | TRBV2 | TGTGCCAGCAGTCCCAGGGTAAGCTCCTACAATGAGCAGTTCTTC | CASSPRVSSYNEQFF
- | - | TRBJ2-7 | TRBV9 | TGTGCCAGCAGCGGAGGAGGGGGGGTCTCCTACGAGCAGTACTTC | CASSGGGGVSYEQYF
TRBD2 | few | TRBJ2-5 | TRBV30 | TGTGCCTGGAGTCTGGCGGGGGGGAAGACCCAGTACTTC | CAWSLAGGKTQYF
- | - | TRBJ2-7 | TRBV14 | TGTGCCAGCAGCCCCACGGGTGGGGCGAGACAGTACTTC | CASSPTGGARQYF
- | - | TRBJ2-7 | TRBV28 | TGTGCCAGCAGTTTGGCAGGAAGTTCCTACGAGCAGTACTTC | CASSLAGSSYEQYF
TRBD1 | - | TRBJ2-7 | TRBV6-6 | TGTGCCAGCAGTACCCGGGACAGGGACTACGAGCAGTACTTC | CASSTRDRDYEQYF
- | - | TRBJ1-2 | TRBV7-2 | TGTGCCAGCAGCTTAGGGCAGGGGTTACTCGGCTACACCTTC | CASSLGQGLLGYTF
- | - | TRBJ1-3 | TRBV4-2 | TGTGCCAGCAGGCCAGGGGAGTCTGGAAACACCATATATTTT | CASRPGESGNTIYF
TRBD1 | - | TRBJ2-1 | TRBV5-8 | TGTGCCAGCAGCTTGACCGGGACAGGGGGCTACAATGAGCAGTTCTTC | CASSLTGTGGYNEQFF
- | - | TRBJ2-3 | TRBV6-5 | TGTGCCAGCAGTTACGGGCCAGGGTCCACAGATACGCAGTATTTT | CASSYGPGSTDTQYF
TRBD1 | - | TRBJ1-5 | TRBV27 | TGTGCCAGCAGTACATCCCAGGGGGAGTACAATCAGCCCCAGCATTTT | CASSTSQGEYNQPQHF